The rows below give T cell receptor beta chains drawn from one sample of a study of Graves' ophthalmopathy and Graves' hyperthyroidism. Using its own MiXCR run on the multiplex PCR reads, TCRdb lists one record per CDR3 protein. The table lists 400,000 to 450,000 distinct CDR3 sequences, 20% to 25% of them singletons. Input material: peripheral blood. Source of these receptors: a woman under 30 with stable Graves' hyperthyroidism. Each CDR3 is given with its conserved first and last residue.

17	TRBJ2-2	TRBV6-1	CASSRQPRTAVTGELFF
15	TRBJ1-1	TRBV18	CASSPPLGSWTEAFF
13	TRBJ2-2	TRBV12-3/TRBV12-4	CASKPGGAGELFF
17	TRBJ2-7	TRBV4-1	CASSQEPPSLGSYEQYF
15	TRBJ2-7	TRBV20-1	CSATGGAGYTYEQYF
14	TRBJ2-7	TRBV6-1	CASTLRRDSYEQYF
15	TRBJ2-7	TRBV25-1	CASSEWEQGWSEQYF
16	TRBJ1-1	TRBV11-2	CASSLDSGGMNTEAFF
16	TRBJ1-6	TRBV28	CASSPLRGTGDSPLHF
16	TRBJ2-6	TRBV19	CASTVTGTSGANVLTF
15	TRBJ2-5	TRBV6-5	CASSPLAGGRETQYF
12	TRBJ2-2	TRBV18	CASSASVGELFF
14	TRBJ1-5	TRBV12-3/TRBV12-4	CASSDTGGNQPQHF
13	TRBJ1-2	TRBV12-3/TRBV12-4	CASSRGRQGGYTF
14	TRBJ1-1	TRBV13	CASSFTSGNTEAFF
16	TRBJ1-5	TRBV5-6	CASSSGDLGSNQPQHF
12	TRBJ1-2	TRBV12-3/TRBV12-4	CASTSAMSGYTF
16	TRBJ2-7	TRBV6-1	CASSEAPSMGGYEQYF
16	TRBJ1-6	TRBV5-1	CASSPTTGAFDSPLHF
16	TRBJ1-5	TRBV11-2	CASTARVLPGDQPQHF
15	TRBJ2-5	TRBV5-8	CASSLELVNVETQYF
14	TRBJ1-5	TRBV19	CASSNRDRDQPQHF
15	TRBJ2-7	TRBV20-1	CSAQGTSGVSYEQYF
12	TRBJ2-1	TRBV27	CASSLRGNEQFF
15	TRBJ2-7	TRBV7-9	CASSSGLAGRYEQYF
13	TRBJ2-5	TRBV20-1	CSAPGRGTETQYF
14	TRBJ2-5	TRBV20-1	CSAGPGLVTETQYF
14	TRBJ1-2	TRBV2	CASSTGRRSYGYTF
13	TRBJ2-6	TRBV6-2/TRBV6-3	CASTAVGANVLTF
14	TRBJ1-3	TRBV13	CASSLGQGRNTIYF
14	TRBJ1-5	TRBV24-1	CATSGQGVHQPQHF
13	TRBJ2-2	TRBV9	CASYGTFTGELFF
16	TRBJ1-5	TRBV27	CASTPVYRGKNQPQHF
14	TRBJ1-2	TRBV9	CASSSGQGGYGYTF
15	TRBJ2-7	TRBV20-1	CSAPDILSGRDEQYF
14	TRBJ2-7	TRBV5-1	CASSWTIGSYDQYF
15	TRBJ1-5	TRBV19	CASKDRRNSNQPQHF
14	TRBJ2-4	TRBV19	CASSVAGPKNIQYF
16	TRBJ1-5	TRBV15	CATSRVSGGFNQPEHF
17	TRBJ2-7	TRBV6-2/TRBV6-3	CASSYALPGGSSYEQYF
12	TRBJ1-2	TRBV29-1	CSVESDNYGYTF
17	TRBJ2-4	TRBV7-9	CASSLAGQGIGKNIQYF
15	TRBJ1-1	TRBV7-9	CASSLIKGVNTEAFF
14	TRBJ2-7	TRBV11-2	CASSLHSGGVEQYF
15	TRBJ2-1	TRBV30	CAWSEGQGPYNEQFF
16	TRBJ2-5	TRBV2	CASSRGAAGDQETQYF